These 32 T cell receptor beta chains came from one sample sequenced in a study of blood T cells in healthy people across ages. The second PCR ran roughly 6 to 12 cycles with a sample-barcoded 5' primer and J-beta primers. TCRdb reprocessed the 5' RACE reads via MiXCR and lists one record per CDR3 protein. The table has 920,000 or so distinct CDR3 sequences, more than 35% seen once. The material sequenced was blood. The receptors come from a woman aged 55-69 years in good health.

This clonotype showed up just a few times. The chain employs TRBV20-1 and TRBJ1-2; 10 positions agree with TRBD1. The germline V gene encodes CDR1 DFQATT and CDR2 SNEGSKA (reference sequence). V dropped 4 bases and J dropped 8; count of bases not matched to a gene: 7. This CDR3 region has 13 residues. CDR3 nucleotide sequence: TGCAGTGCTAAGACAGGGGGCTGGGGAGGCTACACCTTC. The encoded protein is CSAKTGGWGGYTF.

This chain uses TRBV20-1 with TRBJ1-1; D uncertain. Germline V gives CDR1 DFQATT, CDR2 SNEGSKA (reference sequence). V lost 4 bases to trimming and J lost 3 bases, with 18 bases between them. The CDR3 loop spans 15 amino acids. CDR3 in DNA: TGCAGTGCTATAGCCCGCCGACGGAAGGACACTGAAGCTTTCTTT. Translated: CSAIARRRKDTEAFF.

The rearrangement joins TRBV5-1 to TRBJ2-5; a weak D match, TRBD2 (6 bases). The CDR3 is 16 residues long. Deletions cut 0 bases from V and 1 base from J, with 13 bases between. Germline CDR1 reads SGHRS; CDR2 reads YFSETQ. DNA for the CDR3: TGCGCCAGCAGCTTGGCGGTTAGCGGCCCCCAAGAGACCCAGTACTTC. Translating it yields CASSLAVSGPQETQYF. The whole variable domain, remainder taken from reference TRBV5-1 and TRBJ2-5, is KAGVTQTPRYLIKTRGQQVTLSCSPISGHRSVSWYQQTPGQGLQFLFEYFSETQRNKGNFPGRFSGRQFSNSRSEMNVSTLELGDSALYLCASSLAVSGPQETQYFGPGTRLLVL.

This clonotype has a handful of counts. The chain has TRBV5-1 and TRBJ2-5, with unresolved D. CDR3 length equals 15 residues. The germline V gene encodes CDR1 SGHRS and CDR2 YFSETQ. V was shortened by 0 bases and J by 5 bases, with 14 bases between the two germline ends. Here the CDR3 reads CASSLEGISLETQYF. CDR3 sequence (DNA): TGCGCCAGCAGCTTGGAGGGAATCTCCTTGGAGACCCAGTACTTC.

This clonotype was seen only once. V gene TRBV14 combines with J gene TRBJ2-1; the match to TRBD2 covers 11 bases. V lost 4 bases to trimming and J lost 10 bases; unmatched junction nucleotides: 6. Germline V lookup: CDR1 SGHDN, CDR2 FVKESK. The CDR3 is made up of 14 amino acids. This CDR3 is CASSLAGGPREQFF. CDR3 sequence (DNA): TGTGCCAGCAGCCTAGCGGGAGGGCCTCGGGAGCAGTTCTTC.

The rearrangement links TRBV23-1 to TRBJ2-7, with TRBD1 matching over 9 bases. TRBV23-1 qualifies as an ORF whose function is uncertain. CDR3 length: 18 amino acids. Trimming took 3 bases from V and 2 from J; bases not matched to a gene: 14. CDR3 coding DNA: TGCGCCAGCAGTCAGCCCGTACAGGGGGCTAAAGGCACCTACGAGCAGTACTTC. This codes for CASSQPVQGAKGTYEQYF.

The chain is built from TRBV24-1 and TRBJ2-3; D remains unclear. CDR1 and CDR2 (germline): KGHDR, SFDVKD. Trimming took 3 bases from V and 5 from J, leaving 8 bases between them. This CDR3 comprises 13 residues. The CDR3 sequence is CATSDVWIDTQYF. The CDR3 DNA is TGTGCCACCAGTGATGTTTGGATAGATACGCAGTATTTT.

This clonotype was found a few times. The chain combines TRBV27 with TRBJ2-7; TRBD2 aligns across 11 bases. The V and J ends lost 6 bases and 2 bases, in that order; junction bases with no gene match: 6. The V gene's germline CDR1 is MNHEY and CDR2 SMNVEV (reference sequence). The length of the CDR3 is 15 residues. The CDR3 reads CASRTGTSGAYEQYF. CDR3 coding DNA: TGTGCCAGCAGGACAGGGACTAGCGGAGCCTACGAGCAGTACTTC.

This clonotype has only a few counts. This sequence joins TRBV29-1 and TRBJ2-3; D remains unclear. The V end lost 1 base, the J end lost 3 bases, and 17 bases lay between the germline ends. This CDR3 region has 16 residues. The germline gives CDR1 SQVTM, CDR2 ANQGSEA. The CDR3 spells CSVEGPTTRGTDTQYF. In nucleotides, the CDR3 is TGCAGCGTTGAAGGGCCGACCACGCGAGGTACAGATACGCAGTATTTT.

This chain connects TRBV7-9 to TRBJ2-5, with D perhaps being TRBD1 or TRBD2 (5 bases each). The CDR3 is 15 residues long. Between the trimmed V and J ends, which lost 4 bases and 2 bases, there was a span of 14 bases. The germline CDR1 and CDR2 sequences are SEHNR and FQNEAQ (reference sequence). The CDR3: CASSWGSGEQETQYF. Written as DNA, the CDR3 is TGTGCCAGCAGCTGGGGCAGCGGAGAACAAGAGACCCAGTACTTC.

This clonotype turned up a few times. The chain joins TRBV14 to TRBJ2-4, with a tentative D call TRBD1 (6 bases). Trimming shortened V by 1 base and J by 8 bases, and 12 bases separated the two germline ends. The CDR3 contains 14 residues. From germline, CDR1 is SGHDN and CDR2 FVKESK. CDR3: CASSQVTGQDIQYF. The CDR3 DNA reads TGTGCCAGCAGCCAAGTCACGGGACAAGACATTCAGTACTTC.

V usage is TRBV12-3 or TRBV12-4 and J usage is TRBJ2-7; D gene ambiguous. This CDR3 is 13 amino acids long. Trimming shortened V by 4 bases and J by 4 bases, and 11 bases separated the two germline ends. Here the CDR3 reads CASSSTPQYEQYF. The CDR3 DNA is TGTGCCAGCAGTTCAACCCCCCAATACGAGCAGTACTTC.

In this sample, this clonotype turned up a few times. The J gene is TRBJ2-5, the V gene TRBV2; 7 bases are a match to TRBD2. The germline CDR1 and CDR2 sequences are SNHLY and FYNNEI. With 2 bases clipped from V and 4 bases from J, the junction kept 7 bases outside the gene matches. CDR3 length: 15 residues. The DNA of the CDR3 is TGTGCCAGCAGTGAATGGGAGCGGGGAGCAGAGACCCAGTACTTC. Its protein is CASSEWERGAETQYF.

This clonotype was observed a single time. The V call is TRBV7-9, the J call TRBJ2-4; tentative D call: TRBD2 (6 bases). In germline, CDR1 is SEHNR, CDR2 FQNEAQ (reference sequence). Deletions cut 8 bases from V and 13 bases from J, with 27 bases between. This CDR3 region has 15 residues. The CDR3 coding sequence is TGTGCCAGCTCCGCTACCGGCGGGGCCTACAATGAGCAGTACTTC. Its translation: CASSATGGAYNEQYF.

There are a few counts of this clonotype. The chain joins TRBV7-9 to TRBJ1-1; D unclear. The length of the CDR3 is 15 residues. Trimming took 8 bases from V and 0 from J, leaving 16 bases between them. Germline CDR1 SEHNR, CDR2 FQNEAQ (reference sequence). The CDR3 coding sequence is TGTGCCAGCGCTCCCCCCGGACGGCTGAACACTGAAGCTTTCTTT. This sequence encodes CASAPPGRLNTEAFF.

In this sample, this clonotype turned up many times. The J gene is TRBJ2-7, the V gene TRBV4-1, with 13 bases that match TRBD2. The CDR3 consists of 16 residues. Germline V gene data show CDR1 as MGHRA and CDR2 as YSYEKL. V shed 4 bases and J 0 bases; nucleotides not matched to a gene: 3. The CDR3 region has the DNA TGCGCCAGCAGCCCCCGGACTAGCGGGAGCTCCTACGAGCAGTACTTC. The encoded protein is CASSPRTSGSSYEQYF.

At least ten counts were recorded for this clonotype. The genes are TRBV29-1 and TRBJ2-6, with D uncertain. Per the germline V gene, CDR1 is SQVTM and CDR2 is ANQGSEA. The CDR3 extends over 13 amino acids. V was pared by 6 bases and J by 0 bases, with 6 bases between. CDR3 coding DNA: TGCAGCGTGCGGAGCTCTGGGGCCAACGTCCTGACTTTC. Encoded protein: CSVRSSGANVLTF.

The CDR3 DNA reads as TGCGCCAGCAGTGAGGCAGGGAATCAGCCCCAGCATTTT. This codes for CASSEAGNQPQHF. The V and J genes are TRBV10-1 and TRBJ1-5, with D perhaps TRBD1 (5 bases). Between the trimmed V and J ends, which lost 2 bases and 4 bases, there was a span of 6 bases. In germline, CDR1 is WNHNN, CDR2 SYGVQD (reference sequence). CDR3 size: 13 residues.

The gene calls are TRBV5-5 and TRBJ2-1, with 13 nucleotides matching TRBD2. The CDR3 runs to 14 residues. CDR1 and CDR2 from the germline V gene are SGHKS and YYEKEE (reference sequence). Trimming took 4 bases from V and 9 from J; bases not matched to a gene: 4. The CDR3 reads CASSPGTSGAEQFF. As DNA, the CDR3 is TGTGCCAGCAGCCCCGGGACTAGCGGGGCTGAGCAGTTCTTC.

V and J are TRBV2 and TRBJ2-3; 7 nucleotides match TRBD1. V was pared by 7 bases and J by 3 bases, with 7 bases of the junction left unmatched. The CDR3 is 14 residues long. The V gene's germline CDR1 is SNHLY and CDR2 FYNNEI. DNA of the CDR3: TGTGCCAGCATAGACAGGGTTGTGACAGATACGCAGTATTTT. It translates to CASIDRVVTDTQYF.

This clonotype was picked up a small number of times. The chain links TRBV5-1 to TRBJ2-5; 14 bases are shared with TRBD2. CDR1 is SGHRS, CDR2 YFSETQ, per germline. The length of the CDR3 is 14 residues. V trimming: 4 bases; J trimming: 12 bases; junction bases outside the gene matches: 8. The CDR3 DNA is TGCGCCAGCAGCAGGGGACTAGCGGGAGAGTCAAAGTACTTC. Encoded protein: CASSRGLAGESKYF.

The chain carries TRBV20-1 and TRBJ1-2; TRBD1 matches 7 bases. Unmatched junction bases numbered 11, after V lost 3 bases and J lost 7 bases. The CDR3 has 14 amino acids. Germline V CDR1 and CDR2: DFQATT, SNEGSKA (reference sequence). The CDR3 DNA follows: TGCAGTGCTAGGGGGCTTAACAGGGGAGGTGGCTACACCTTC. It yields the protein CSARGLNRGGGYTF.

The CDR3 here is CASSYRGSGSYGQYF. CDR3 nucleotide sequence: TGTGCCAGCAGCTACAGGGGTAGCGGGAGTTACGGGCAGTACTTC. The chain is built from TRBV11-3 and TRBJ2-4, with 9 bases fitting TRBD2. V gave up 4 bases and J gave up 13 bases; unmatched junction bases: 14. The CDR3 has 15 residues. Germline CDR1 and CDR2: SGHNT and YENEEA.

This clonotype was observed a few times. This sequence joins TRBV6-2 or TRBV6-3 and TRBJ2-1, with 11 bases fitting TRBD2. This CDR3 is built from 13 residues. With 6 bases clipped from V and 8 bases from J, the junction kept 3 bases outside the gene matches. CDR1 is MNHEY and CDR2 is SVGEGT in the germline V gene. The CDR3 protein is CASRTSGTDEQFF. The DNA of the CDR3 is TGTGCCAGCAGGACTAGCGGGACTGATGAGCAGTTCTTC.

The chain combines TRBV7-3 with TRBJ2-1, with a weak D call TRBD1 (5 bases). V was pared by 3 bases and J by 6 bases, with 12 bases between. The CDR3 totals 14 residues. In germline, CDR1 is SGHTA, CDR2 FQGTGA. The CDR3 DNA follows: TGTGCCAGCAGCTTTCCCGGACACTTCAATGAGCAGTTCTTC. Translated, it gives CASSFPGHFNEQFF.

The chain combines TRBV19 with TRBJ2-3; D is undetermined. V dropped 3 bases and J dropped 0 bases, with 10 bases sitting between them. The CDR3 spans 15 residues. Per the germline V gene, CDR1 is LNHDA and CDR2 is SQIVND (reference sequence). The CDR3 loop reads CASSIAVASTDTQYF. The CDR3 DNA reads as TGTGCCAGTAGTATCGCAGTTGCTAGCACAGATACGCAGTATTTT.

The V gene is TRBV29-1, the J gene TRBJ1-1; D call uncertain. CDR3 length: 12 amino acids. The germline CDR1 and CDR2 sequences are SQVTM and ANQGSEA. V lost 7 bases to trimming and J lost 5 bases, with 14 bases between them. In nucleotides, the CDR3 is TGCAGCGCTACCCGGGGAGGGACTGAAGCTTTCTTT. This encodes CSATRGGTEAFF.

The chain recombines TRBV20-1 with TRBJ2-7; 8 bases map to TRBD2. The CDR3 extends over 15 amino acids. The trim removed 6 bases at V and 4 bases at J, leaving 14 bases unmatched. Per the germline V gene, CDR1 is DFQATT and CDR2 is SNEGSKA (reference sequence). The CDR3 sequence is CSARHGLAGGYEQYF. CDR3 nucleotides: TGCAGTGCCAGACACGGACTAGCAGGAGGGTACGAGCAGTACTTC.

The chain employs TRBV3-1 and TRBJ2-7, with no clear D. The DNA matches TRBJ2-5 better at its end, which makes the J call doubtful. The CDR3 length is 13 residues. CDR1 is LGHDT and CDR2 is YNNKEL in the germline V gene (reference sequence). In DNA form, the CDR3 reads TGTGCCAGCAGACACTGGACGGCAGAGACCCAGTACTTC. Encoded protein: CASRHWTAETQYF.

The chain carries TRBV9 and TRBJ1-2; D call uncertain. The CDR3 runs 15 residues. Germline-derived CDR1 and CDR2 are SGDLS and YYNGEE. The ends were cut back, 0 bases at V and 4 bases at J, with 13 bases in the middle. This chain's CDR3 is CASSVAGESSYGYTF. DNA of the CDR3: TGTGCCAGCAGCGTAGCTGGGGAAAGTTCCTATGGCTACACCTTC.

This sequence joins TRBV10-2 and TRBJ2-1; TRBD2 aligns across 12 bases. The CDR3 spans 16 residues. The V gene's germline CDR1 is WSHSY and CDR2 SAAADI. The V gene end was trimmed by 6 bases and the J gene end by 8 bases; junction bases not matched to a gene: 11. The CDR3 bases are TGCGCCAGCAGCTCACTACTAGCGGGAGGTTCTCATGAGCAGTTCTTC. This encodes CASSSLLAGGSHEQFF.

The chain has TRBV14 and TRBJ2-7; D uncertain. Germline CDR1 is SGHDN and CDR2 is FVKESK. This CDR3 spans 15 amino acids. V was cut by 1 base and J by 1 base, with 11 bases left in between. The CDR3 region has the DNA TGTGCCAGCAGCCAAGGATACGGACGGTCCTACGAGCAGTACTTC. This encodes CASSQGYGRSYEQYF.